Listed here are 6 T cell receptor beta chains from one sample, sequenced in a study of T-cell reconstitution after alpha-beta-depleted transplantation in children. Construction of the TCRbeta library involved unique molecular identifiers. TCRdb re-analysed the PCR reads in MiXCR, keeping a single row per CDR3 protein. Found here are approximately 800,000 distinct CDR3 sequences, 16% of them singletons; the top ten hold roughly 5%. The sequencing used PBMCs, mostly from graft donor cells, collected 360 days after TCRalphabeta/CD19-depleted stem cell transplant. These receptors all stem from a male patient younger than 18 who had a stem cell transplant for acute lymphoblastic leukemia, so the T cells may come from the graft donor.

This clonotype was observed a few times. This chain connects TRBV5-1 to TRBJ1-2, with D possibly matching TRBD1 (5 bases). Germline V gene lookup returns CDR1 SGHRS and CDR2 YFSETQ. The CDR3 totals 19 residues. V was trimmed by 0 bases and J by 0 bases, leaving 21 bases between them. This CDR3 is CASSLDPPGLLAANYGYTF. For the CDR3, the DNA is TGCGCCAGCAGCTTGGATCCCCCGGGACTCCTTGCCGCTAACTATGGCTACACCTTC. Looking up the rest from reference TRBV5-1 and TRBJ1-2 gives the full variable domain: KAGVTQTPRYLIKTRGQQVTLSCSPISGHRSVSWYQQTPGQGLQFLFEYFSETQRNKGNFPGRFSGRQFSNSRSEMNVSTLELGDSALYLCASSLDPPGLLAANYGYTFGSGTRLTVV.

Here the CDR3 DNA reads TGTGCCAGCAGCTTAGCCTTCCAGGGCGTAACCGGGGAGCTGTTTTTT. It specifies CASSLAFQGVTGELFF. This chain uses TRBV7-2 with TRBJ2-2, with a possible D match to TRBD1 (5 bases). The germline gives CDR1 SGHTA, CDR2 FQGNSA. There are 16 residues in the CDR3. The ends were cut back, 0 bases at V and 5 bases at J, with 13 bases in the middle.

This clonotype was seen only a few times. The rearrangement links TRBV4-1 to TRBJ1-4; tentatively, D is TRBD1 (5 bases). The CDR3 has 16 amino acids. Germline V gene lookup returns CDR1 MGHRA and CDR2 YSYEKL. V lost 1 base and J 8 bases, leaving 17 bases between the germline ends. The CDR3 DNA is TGCGCCAGCAGCCAAGGCAGTAGTACAGGTGGAGAAAAACTGTTTTTT. Protein sequence: CASSQGSSTGGEKLFF.

The chain is built from TRBV5-1 and TRBJ2-7; 13 nucleotides match TRBD2. The CDR3 consists of 15 residues. Trimming at V came to 4 bases and at J to 2 bases, leaving 3 bases not matched to a gene. From germline, CDR1 is SGHRS and CDR2 YFSETQ. For the CDR3, the DNA is TGCGCCAGCAGCGCCGGGACTAGCGGGACCTACGAGCAGTACTTC. This gives the protein CASSAGTSGTYEQYF.

In this sample, this clonotype turned up many times. The rearrangement links TRBV5-5 to TRBJ2-1; 8 positions agree with TRBD2. The CDR3 covers 14 residues. V shed 4 bases and J 9 bases; nucleotides not matched to a gene: 9. Germline-derived CDR1 and CDR2 are SGHKS and YYEKEE (reference sequence). The CDR3 DNA follows: TGTGCCAGCAGCGGAAGGACTAGCCCAAGTGAGCAGTTCTTC. Translated, it gives CASSGRTSPSEQFF.

The rearrangement uses TRBV18 and TRBJ2-3; D not resolved. The CDR3 totals 14 residues. From germline, CDR1 is KGHSH and CDR2 LQKENI. Trimming removed 6 bases at V and 2 bases at J, with 12 bases between. CDR3 region: CASSARAPTDTQYF. The CDR3 DNA is TGTGCCAGCTCGGCCCGCGCTCCCACAGATACGCAGTATTTT.